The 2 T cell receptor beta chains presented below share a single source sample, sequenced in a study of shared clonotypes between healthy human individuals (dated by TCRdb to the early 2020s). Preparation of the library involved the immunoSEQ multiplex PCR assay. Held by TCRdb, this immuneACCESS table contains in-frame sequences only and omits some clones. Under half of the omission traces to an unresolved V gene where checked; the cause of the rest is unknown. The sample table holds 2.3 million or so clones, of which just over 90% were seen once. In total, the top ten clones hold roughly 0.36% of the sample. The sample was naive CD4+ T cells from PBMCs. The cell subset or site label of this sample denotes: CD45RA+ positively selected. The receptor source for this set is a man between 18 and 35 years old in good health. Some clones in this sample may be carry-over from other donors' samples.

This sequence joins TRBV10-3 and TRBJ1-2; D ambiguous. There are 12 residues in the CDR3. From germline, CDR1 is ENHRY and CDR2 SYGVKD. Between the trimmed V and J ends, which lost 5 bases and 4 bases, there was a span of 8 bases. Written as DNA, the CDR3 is TGTGCCATCAGTCCATGGATCTATGGCTACACCTTC. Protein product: CAISPWIYGYTF.

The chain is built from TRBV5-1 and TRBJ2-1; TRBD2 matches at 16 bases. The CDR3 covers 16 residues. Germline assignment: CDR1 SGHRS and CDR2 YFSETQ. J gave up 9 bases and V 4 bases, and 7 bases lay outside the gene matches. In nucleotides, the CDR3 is TGCGCCAGCAGCCTGGGACTAGCGGGAGGGCACCTTGAGCAGTTCTTC. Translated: CASSLGLAGGHLEQFF.